What follows describes a single T cell receptor (beta chain). This sample is part of a study of cytomegalovirus exposure and HLA in healthy donors. It was with 60 Vbeta and 13 Jbeta primers that the PCR ran. TCRdb's table, derived via immunoSEQ multiplex PCR, lists solely in-frame clones and lacks some. The sample lists 95,000 to 150,000 clones, around four fifths occurring once. Source material: PBMCs. The clonotype was recovered from a man aged 18 to 29 in good health and CMV-seropositive.

The CDR3 DNA is TGTGCCAGCAGCTCTCCGACTGGGAGGGGAAACACCATATATTTT. Protein: CASSSPTGRGNTIYF. V and J are TRBV7-3 and TRBJ1-3; no definite D call. Trimming removed 4 bases from V and 4 bases from J, with 14 bases in between. Germline CDR1 and CDR2: SGHTA and FQGTGA. The CDR3 has 15 residues.